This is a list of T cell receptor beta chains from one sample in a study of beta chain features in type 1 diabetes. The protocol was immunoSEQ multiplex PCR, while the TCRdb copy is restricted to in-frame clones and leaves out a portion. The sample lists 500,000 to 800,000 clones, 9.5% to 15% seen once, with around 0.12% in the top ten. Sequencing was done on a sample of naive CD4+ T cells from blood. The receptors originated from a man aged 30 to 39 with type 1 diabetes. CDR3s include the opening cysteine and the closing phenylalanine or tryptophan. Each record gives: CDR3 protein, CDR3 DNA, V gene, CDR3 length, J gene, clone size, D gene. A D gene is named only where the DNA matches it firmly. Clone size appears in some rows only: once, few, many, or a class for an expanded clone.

CASSEGVNQPQHF TGTGCCAGCAGTGAAGGGGTGAATCAGCCCCAGCATTTT TRBV6-1 13 TRBJ1-5 - -
CASSLAQGHQPQHF TGTGCCAGCAGTTTAGCTCAGGGGCATCAGCCCCAGCATTTT TRBV28 14 TRBJ1-5 few -
CASSESRREGIGPQHF TGTGCCAGCAGTGAATCCCGCAGGGAGGGAATAGGGCCCCAGCATTTT TRBV2 16 TRBJ1-5 few -
CASSLLGGYNEQFF TGTGCCAGCAGCTTATTGGGGGGGTACAATGAGCAGTTCTTC TRBV7-2 14 TRBJ2-1 - TRBD2
CASSFEAGTGFNEQFF TGTGCCAGCAGCTTTGAAGCCGGGACAGGGTTTAATGAGCAGTTCTTC TRBV7-7 16 TRBJ2-1 - TRBD1
CASSLGTPGHQPQHF TGTGCCAGCAGTTTGGGAACGCCCGGGCATCAGCCCCAGCATTTT TRBV28 15 TRBJ1-5 - -
CASRGDGNYGYTF TGTGCCAGCAGAGGGGACGGGAACTATGGCTACACCTTC TRBV2 13 TRBJ1-2 - -
CASSLEARANTQYF TGTGCCAGCAGCTTAGAGGCTCGAGCCAATACGCAGTATTTT TRBV7-9 14 TRBJ2-3 few -
CAWMDRTYYGYTF TGTGCCTGGATGGACCGAACTTACTATGGCTACACCTTC TRBV30 13 TRBJ1-2 - -
CASSEGATSTDTQYF TGTGCCAGCAGTGAGGGGGCCACTTCCACAGATACGCAGTATTTT TRBV25-1 15 TRBJ2-3 - -
CASSFNTEAFF TGTGCCAGCAGTTTCAACACTGAAGCTTTCTTT TRBV11-2 11 TRBJ1-1 - -
CASSGDLADHTGELFF TGTGCCAGCAGCGGAGATCTAGCGGACCACACCGGGGAGCTGTTTTTT TRBV2 16 TRBJ2-2 - TRBD2
CASSSSPKNIQYF TGTGCCAGCAGTTCCTCCCCCAAAAACATTCAGTACTTC TRBV28 13 TRBJ2-4 - -
CASSQDQGSGYTF TGTGCCAGCAGCCAAGATCAGGGAAGTGGCTACACCTTC TRBV4-2 13 TRBJ1-2 - -
CASAGTSGANVLTF TGTGCCAGCGCAGGGACATCTGGGGCCAACGTCCTGACTTTC TRBV7-2 14 TRBJ2-6 - -
CASSLYGGNQPQHF TGTGCCAGCAGCTTGTATGGGGGGAATCAGCCCCAGCATTTT TRBV5-4 14 TRBJ1-5 - -
CASKGAFNQPQHF TGTGCCAGTAAGGGGGCCTTCAATCAGCCCCAGCATTTT TRBV19 13 TRBJ1-5 few TRBD1
CASSPTRDTQYF TGCGCCAGCAGCCCAACAAGGGATACGCAGTATTTT TRBV5-1 12 TRBJ2-3 few -
CASSSGQGAPDGYTF TGCGCCAGCAGCTCAGGACAGGGGGCGCCGGACGGCTACACCTTC TRBV5-1 15 TRBJ1-2 few TRBD1
CASSPTAPSGDNEQFF TGTGCCAGCTCACCCACCGCCCCCTCAGGGGACAATGAGCAGTTCTTC TRBV18 16 TRBJ2-1 few -
CASSPPEGARGETQYF TGTGCCAGCTCACCACCGGAGGGGGCCCGGGGAGAGACCCAGTACTTC TRBV18 16 TRBJ2-5 few -
CASSQTGTASSNQPQHF TGTGCCAGCAGCCAAACCGGGACAGCCTCTAGCAATCAGCCCCAGCATTTT TRBV7-8 17 TRBJ1-5 few TRBD1
CASSPSQTANYGYTF TGTGCCAGCTCACCAAGTCAGACCGCTAACTATGGCTACACCTTC TRBV18 15 TRBJ1-2 - -
CASSDTGTDSDTQYF TGTGCCAGCAGCGATACCGGGACTGACTCAGATACGCAGTATTTT TRBV9 15 TRBJ2-3 - -
CASSLISNEQYF TGTGCCAGCAGCTTAATCTCCAACGAGCAGTACTTC TRBV7-2 12 TRBJ2-7 few -
CASSSTQGGETQYF TGTGCCAGCAGTTCCACACAGGGTGGAGAGACCCAGTACTTC TRBV28 14 TRBJ2-5 few -
CASSLGLSTDTQYF TGTGCCAGCAGCTTGGGCCTATCCACAGATACGCAGTATTTT TRBV7-3 14 TRBJ2-3 few -
CASSSSYYNEQFF TGTGCCAGCAGCTCCTCATACTACAATGAGCAGTTCTTC TRBV5-4 13 TRBJ2-1 - -
CASSPGQDSALGYEQYF TGTGCCAGCAGCCCCGGACAGGACTCCGCGCTGGGATACGAGCAGTACTTC TRBV7-2 17 TRBJ2-7 few TRBD1
CASSSPQRGPTEQFF TGTGCCAGCAGTTCCCCCCAGCGGGGACCCACTGAGCAGTTCTTC TRBV27 15 TRBJ2-1 - TRBD2
CASSSRDRGGEQYF TGTGCCAGCAGTTCCCGGGACAGGGGAGGCGAGCAGTACTTC TRBV27 14 TRBJ2-7 few TRBD1
CAWRGQGSQIGYTF TGTGCCTGGAGGGGGCAGGGAAGTCAAATAGGCTACACCTTC TRBV30 14 TRBJ1-2 - -
CASRFDRGGSYNEQFF TGTGCCAGCAGATTTGACAGGGGGGGATCCTACAATGAGCAGTTCTTC TRBV2 16 TRBJ2-1 once TRBD1
CSVRSTDTQYF TGCAGCGTTCGTAGCACAGATACGCAGTATTTT TRBV29-1 11 TRBJ2-3 few -
CAWDSSPQRFRYF TGTGCCTGGGACAGCTCCCCCCAGCGGTTTAGGTATTTT TRBV30 13 TRBJ2-3 few -
CASSPPGGHGNTIYF TGTGCCAGCAGCCCCCCCGGGGGGCATGGAAACACCATATATTTT TRBV7-2 15 TRBJ1-3 - -
CAISESRNIQYF TGTGCCATCAGTGAGTCTAGGAACATTCAGTACTTC TRBV10-3 12 TRBJ2-4 - -
CASSPPTGSYEQYF TGTGCCAGCAGCCCCCCGACAGGGTCCTACGAGCAGTACTTC TRBV7-2 14 TRBJ2-7 few TRBD1
CASSLEGNSPLHF TGTGCCAGCAGCTTAGAGGGTAACTCACCCCTCCACTTT TRBV7-2 13 TRBJ1-6 - -
CASSPGKQTNTGELFF TGTGCCAGCAGCCCAGGGAAGCAGACGAACACCGGGGAGCTGTTTTTT TRBV7-2 16 TRBJ2-2 - -
CASSTSAGEGDTQYF TGCGCCAGCAGCACCTCAGCGGGGGAAGGAGATACGCAGTATTTT TRBV5-1 15 TRBJ2-3 - TRBD2
CASSLLQGAPLALHF TGTGCCAGCAGTTTGCTCCAGGGGGCACCCCTGGCCCTCCACTTT TRBV27 15 TRBJ1-6 - TRBD1
CASSGPGLGLYEQYF TGTGCCAGCAGCGGACCCGGACTAGGTCTCTACGAGCAGTACTTC TRBV5-8 15 TRBJ2-7 - TRBD2
CASSPGLAPQETQYF TGTGCCAGCTCACCAGGCCTAGCGCCCCAAGAGACCCAGTACTTC TRBV18 15 TRBJ2-5 - -
CASSPGPQETQYF TGTGCCAGCAGCCCCGGCCCACAAGAGACCCAGTACTTC TRBV7-8 13 TRBJ2-5 few -
CAWSVRQYQPQHF TGTGCCTGGAGTGTACGGCAATATCAGCCCCAGCATTTT TRBV30 13 TRBJ1-5 - -
CASSRLGSSQGGYTF TGTGCCAGCAGCCGCCTCGGTTCTTCCCAGGGTGGCTACACCTTC TRBV9 15 TRBJ1-2 - -
CAIALPGAETQYF TGTGCCATCGCTCTTCCGGGGGCAGAGACCCAGTACTTC TRBV10-3 13 TRBJ2-5 - -
CASSPAGSYEQYF TGTGCCAGCAGTCCGGCAGGGTCCTACGAGCAGTACTTC TRBV25-1 13 TRBJ2-7 few -
CASSVRPLGGETQYF TGTGCCAGCAGCGTTCGGCCTCTAGGAGGGGAGACCCAGTACTTC TRBV9 15 TRBJ2-5 few -
CASSEFQLIEQFF TGTGCCAGCAGTGAGTTTCAACTAATTGAGCAGTTCTTC TRBV2 13 TRBJ2-1 - -
CSVGRTGVGRYEQYF TGCAGCGTTGGCCGGACAGGGGTTGGTCGGTACGAGCAGTACTTC TRBV29-1 15 TRBJ2-7 few TRBD1
CASGLGLAKNIQYF TGTGCTAGTGGTTTGGGGCTAGCCAAAAACATTCAGTACTTC TRBV12-5 14 TRBJ2-4 - -
CASSWDNTEAFF TGCGCCAGCAGCTGGGACAACACTGAAGCTTTCTTT TRBV5-1 12 TRBJ1-1 - -